This T cell receptor beta chain stems from a study of T and B cells in COVID-19 patients. For the study at large: Blood was sampled from COVID-19 patients who were either actively infected or recovered.

Note on this clonotype: The antigen is unknown.

Deletions cut 1 base from V and 4 bases from J, with 13 bases between. CDR1 and CDR2 from the germline V gene are SGHNT and YENEEA. The CDR3 runs to 15 residues. TRB rearrangements were amplified by multiplex PCR with BIOMED2 TRB-A/B primers. Each CDR3 protein gets one entry after TCRdb re-called the multiplex PCR reads with MiXCR. The data hold more than 9,500 distinct CDR3 sequences, with 25% to 30% observed a single time. Points from the study as a whole: There were some 2,500 TCR clusters exclusive to the recovered cohort, a few dozen with low generation probability.

From blood, about 250-550 ng of genomic DNA served as TRB template. The receptor comes from a human donor who had recovered from COVID-19. The material sequenced was blood. The chain couples TRBV11-3 to TRBJ1-2, with D perhaps matching TRBD1 (6 bases). The CDR3 reads CASSLGTATSYGYTF. The CDR3 bases are TGTGCCAGCAGCTTAGGGACAGCAACGTCCTATGGCTACACCTTC. Full variable domain (outside the CDR3, taken from reference TRBV11-3 and TRBJ1-2): EAGVVQSPRYKIIEKKQPVAFWCNPISGHNTLYWYLQNLGQGPELLIRYENEEAVDDSQLPKDRFSAERLKGVDSTLKIQPAELGDSAVYLCASSLGTATSYGYTFGSGTRLTVV.